A single T cell receptor beta chain is shown here with its context. This clonotype came up a few times. Its specific antigen is unknown. The sample holds no much larger clone one base away, and base qualities are not on file. Including the terminal cysteine and phenylalanine, the CDR3 comprises 14 residues. The DNA shown is the 42-base CDR3, in frame from base 1. V is clipped by 1 base and J by 6 bases, and the sequence between their germline boundaries is 10 bases long. The germline V gene encodes CDR1 SGHAT and CDR2 FQDESV (reference sequence). Library preparation employed 5' RACE. TCRdb names NextSeq 500 as the instrument used. In the TCR library protocol, unique molecular identifiers were attached to individual cDNA molecules to correct for PCR bias and sequencing error. TCR alpha and beta chains were both sequenced, and the abundances of alpha and beta sequences in each sample were closely correlated with each other. As for the original processing: V gene, J gene and CDR3 annotation of TCR sequences was performed with Decombinator V4. Expanded TCRs were defined as changing significantly between any two time points under a Poisson model with p below 0.0001. TCR abundances were normalised to the total number of TCRs sequenced in each sample and reported as counts per million. TRAV1-2 paired with TRAJ12, TRAJ20 or TRAJ33 defined MAIT TCRs, while TRAV10 paired with TRAJ18 defined iNKT TCRs. VDJdb, accessed 1 November 2021, was searched for CMV, EBV and SARS-CoV-2 annotated TCRs, with TCRs annotated for multiple antigens excluded. TCRdb's own reprocessing of the public reads used fastp at Q25 and MiXCR and kept productive beta chains. CDR3 protein duplicates are merged, each entry listing the most common genes and DNA. The V and J calls here are based on TCRdb, not the publication. Recorded for this sample are some 77,000 distinct CDR3 sequences; about 16% of them occurred a single time. Of the sample, about 3% is held by the ten largest clones.

The data are from a study of early T cells in non-severe SARS-CoV-2 infection (dated by TCRdb to the early 2020s). In the study overall: Because TCR sequencing was done on bulk RNA from unsorted whole blood, the alpha and beta chains could not be paired.

Findings and caveats that apply to the study as a whole: VDJdb matching was skewed toward anti-spike CD8 responses and likely underestimated virus-specific expansions by missing private and CD4 specificities.

A case-control design nested within a healthcare worker cohort in London, UK, was used, with weekly nasopharyngeal swab PCR tests and blood sampling performed. Healthcare workers were recruited during the week of the UK lockdown, between 23 and 31 March 2020, and followed weekly for up to roughly 16 weeks. Source material: whole blood. The TCR sequence derives from an adult who was a healthcare worker with PCR-confirmed SARS-CoV-2 infection or an uninfected control (not recorded which). Here the chain combines TRBV11-1 and TRBJ2-1; the best D guess is TRBD2, with 6 bases matching. CDR3 reads: CASSLVQEGNEQFF. The sequenced DNA: TGTGCCAGCAGCTTAGTTCAGGAGGGCAATGAGCAGTTCTTC.